This entry lists 27 T cell receptor beta chains sequenced from one sample in a study of molecular identifiers for immune sequencing clone quantification (dated by TCRdb to 2017 to 2018). Library preparation was by PCR. Sequencing was performed on a NextSeq 500. TCRdb reran the public reads through fastp at Q25 and MiXCR, keeping productive beta chains. Rows with one shared CDR3 protein collapse into an entry with the most common genes and DNA. Within this sample are hundreds of thousands of distinct CDR3 sequences, with roughly 23% of them counted one time only. 0.7% to 0.95% of the sample goes to the ten largest clones. The specimen was naive CD8+ T cells from blood, with Jurkat cell RNA spiked in. The sample's cell subset or site label is to be understood as: FACS-sorted CD8+CD4-CCR7+CD45RA+ naive T cells. These receptor sequences come from a human donor in good health. Some libraries in this study had Jurkat cell RNA spiked in.

V usage is TRBV19 and J usage is TRBJ1-5; the D gene is possibly TRBD1 (5 bases). Germline-derived CDR1 and CDR2 are LNHDA and SQIVND (reference sequence). V was pared by 4 bases and J by 0 bases, with 10 bases between. This CDR3 has 15 residues. The CDR3 region is CASSRDGNSNQPQHF. In DNA, the CDR3 is TGTGCCAGTAGTAGGGACGGAAATAGCAATCAGCCCCAGCATTTT.

This clonotype was seen ten or more times. The chain has TRBV4-3 and TRBJ2-3; 7 nucleotides match TRBD2. The CDR3 runs 16 residues. From germline, CDR1 is LGHNA and CDR2 YSLEER. Losses at the gene ends were 2 bases for V and 4 bases for J; bases not matched to a gene: 9. This CDR3 is CASSQTGGSWADTQYF. The CDR3 DNA sequence: TGCGCCAGCAGCCAAACCGGCGGGAGTTGGGCAGATACGCAGTATTTT.

J is TRBJ1-5 and V is TRBV19; D is unclear. The V gene lost 3 bases and the J gene lost 0 bases, with 15 bases spanning the gap. CDR3 length equals 17 residues. Germline V gene data show CDR1 as LNHDA and CDR2 as SQIVND (reference sequence). The CDR3 sequence is CASSMSSGTYSNQPQHF. The CDR3 nucleotides are TGTGCCAGTAGTATGAGTTCAGGTACTTATAGCAATCAGCCCCAGCATTTT.

Concerning this clonotype itself: One base away lies a much larger clone, so this may be a sequencing read error. V is TRBV6-5 and J is TRBJ1-1; D is perhaps TRBD1 (5 bases). V lost 10 bases to trimming and J lost 5 bases, with 20 bases between them. CDR3 length equals 14 residues. Germline V CDR1 and CDR2: MNHEY, SVGAGI. In DNA, the CDR3 is TGTGCCACCCATGGGCGGGGGTCGGGTACTGAAGCTTTCTTT. Translated: CATHGRGSGTEAFF.

The rearrangement uses TRBV20-1 and TRBJ2-2; TRBD2 matches at 7 bases. The germline CDR1 and CDR2 sequences are DFQATT and SNEGSKA (reference sequence). After removal of 3 bases from V and 5 bases from J, the junction contained 9 bases not matched to a gene. The CDR3 loop spans 15 amino acids. CDR3 coding DNA: TGCAGTGCTAGCCAACACCGACTAGCTACCGGGGAGCTGTTTTTT. It translates to CSASQHRLATGELFF.

Note on this clonotype: Relative to the germline gene, one junction end is altered; a read error may explain this. The chain links TRBV5-4 to TRBJ1-1; weak D call: TRBD1 (5 bases). The germline V gene has CDR1 SGHNT and CDR2 YYREEE (reference sequence). The CDR3 is made up of 15 amino acids. Here the CDR3 reads CASSLDPGAGTEAFF. The CDR3 DNA reads TGTGCCAGCAGTTTGGACCCCGGGGCAGGAACTGAAGCTTTCTTT.

The chain is built from TRBV6-1 and TRBJ2-5; TRBD1 matches 8 bases. The V and J ends lost 7 bases and 2 bases, in that order; junction bases with no gene match: 3. Germline CDR1 and CDR2: MNHNS and SASEGT. This CDR3 comprises 13 residues. The CDR3 nucleotides are TGTGCCAGCATACAGGGGGGACAAGAGACCCAGTACTTC. Translating it yields CASIQGGQETQYF.

The V and J genes are TRBV27 and TRBJ2-4, with D perhaps TRBD2 (5 bases). The CDR3 sequence is 14 residues long. Trimming took off 7 bases at V and 0 bases at J, with 10 bases between the two ends. Looked up from germline, CDR1 is MNHEY and CDR2 is SMNVEV (reference sequence). For the CDR3, the DNA is TGTGCCAGCAATTTCGGGGTAGCCAAAAACATTCAGTACTTC. This translates into CASNFGVAKNIQYF.

This clonotype was detected many times. V gene TRBV29-1 combines with J gene TRBJ1-4, with D possibly matching TRBD1 (6 bases). Germline CDR1 SQVTM, CDR2 ANQGSEA. V was clipped by 7 bases and J by 5 bases, with 14 bases between them. This CDR3 comprises 13 residues. CDR3 bases: TGCAGCGGAAGGGACATCGGGAATGAAAAACTGTTTTTT. Protein sequence: CSGRDIGNEKLFF.

This clonotype was found many times. The gene calls are TRBV4-2 and TRBJ1-1; unclear D gene. V lost 1 base and J lost 0, with 9 bases in between. Germline V gives CDR1 LGHNA, CDR2 YNFKEQ. CDR3 length: 15 amino acids. In DNA form, the CDR3 reads TGTGCCAGCAGCCAAGCGGAAGGTATGAACACTGAAGCTTTCTTT. Amino acids: CASSQAEGMNTEAFF.

This clonotype showed up many times. This sequence joins TRBV6-2 or TRBV6-3 and TRBJ1-1; TRBD1 aligns across 7 bases. Looked up from germline, CDR1 is MNHEY and CDR2 is SVGEGT. The CDR3 contains 13 residues. J was trimmed by 5 bases and V by 6 bases; bases with no gene match: 6. The CDR3 region has the DNA TGTGCCAGCAGAGCAGGGGGAAGGACTGAAGCTTTCTTT. Its protein product is CASRAGGRTEAFF.

Ten or more counts support this clonotype. CDR3 DNA: TGTGCCAGCACCCTAGGGGTCTATAACCGCCTCGACAACTATGGCTACACCTTC. This codes for CASTLGVYNRLDNYGYTF. The rearrangement links TRBV12-3 or TRBV12-4 to TRBJ1-2, with D possibly being TRBD1 (5 bases). V lost 7 bases to trimming and J lost 2 bases, with 26 bases between them. This CDR3 is built from 18 residues.

This clonotype was counted many times. This chain connects TRBV7-9 to TRBJ2-7; TRBD1 matches at 10 bases. The germline V gene encodes CDR1 SEHNR and CDR2 FQNEAQ (reference sequence). The ends lost 6 bases at V and 3 bases at J; junction bases unmatched: 14. CDR3 size: 17 residues. CDR3 in amino acids: CASSPGTGATDRYEQYF. In DNA form, the CDR3 reads TGTGCCAGCAGTCCCGGGACAGGGGCGACCGACCGCTACGAGCAGTACTTC.

The chain has TRBV6-5 and TRBJ2-1; D is possibly TRBD1 or TRBD2 (5 bases each). This CDR3 is built from 17 residues. The germline V gene has CDR1 MNHEY and CDR2 SVGAGI. The V end lost 0 bases, the J end lost 10 bases, and 22 bases lay between the germline ends. The CDR3 reads CASSYSSSREFGGEQFF. CDR3 nucleotides: TGTGCCAGCAGTTACTCGAGTAGCAGGGAGTTTGGCGGGGAGCAGTTCTTC.

The chain joins TRBV4-3 to TRBJ1-4; D unclear. This CDR3 is built from 15 residues. V was shortened by 0 bases and J by 0 bases, with 5 bases between the two germline ends. Germline V gives CDR1 LGHNA, CDR2 YSLEER. In DNA, the CDR3 is TGCGCCAGCAGCCAAGACACAGCAACTAATGAAAAACTGTTTTTT. Protein product: CASSQDTATNEKLFF.

This clonotype was found many times. Its ends do not fully match the called genes, so a read error is possible. V gene TRBV19 combines with J gene TRBJ2-4; 8 nucleotides align to TRBD1. The CDR3 loop spans 11 amino acids. Germline values: CDR1 LNHDA, CDR2 SQIVND (reference sequence). The CDR3 DNA sequence: TGTGCCAGTAGTTCCGGACAGGGTTCGGACTTC. This gives the protein CASSSGQGSDF. Variable domain in full (rest from reference TRBV19 and TRBJ2-4): DGGITQSPKYLFRKEGQNVTLSCEQNLNHDAMYWYRQDPGQGLRLIYYSQIVNDFQKGDIAEGYSVSREKKESFPLTVTSAQKNPTAFYLCASSSGQGSDFGAGTRLSVL.

The gene calls are TRBV6-6 and TRBJ2-1; 9 positions match TRBD1. The germline gives CDR1 MNHNY, CDR2 SVGAGI (reference sequence). The CDR3 runs 15 residues. V trimming: 6 bases; J trimming: 9 bases; junction bases outside the gene matches: 12. The CDR3 spells CASSPGTGYFGEQFF. The CDR3 DNA reads as TGTGCCAGCAGCCCAGGGACAGGGTATTTCGGTGAGCAGTTCTTC.

In regard to this clonotype: This likely comes from a read error, as the CDR3 has no conserved phenylalanine or tryptophan at its end. The chain employs TRBV7-7 and TRBJ2-2; D remains unclear. Germline V gives CDR1 SSHAT, CDR2 FNYEAQ (reference sequence). The CDR3 is 14 amino acids. V lost 5 bases and J 1 base, leaving 8 bases between the germline ends. CDR3 protein: CASSPQRNTGELFL. The CDR3, as DNA: TGTGCCAGCAGCCCACAGCGGAACACCGGGGAGCTGTTTCTT.

The rearrangement links TRBV29-1 to TRBJ2-1; D might be TRBD1 or TRBD2, each matching 5 bases. The germline V gene encodes CDR1 SQVTM and CDR2 ANQGSEA. Trimming cost V 3 bases and J 5 bases, with 11 bases left between them. The CDR3 loop spans 13 amino acids. The CDR3 sequence: CSVDSGTNNEQFF. CDR3 sequence (DNA): TGCAGCGTTGATTCAGGGACCAACAATGAGCAGTTCTTC.

V gene TRBV9 combines with J gene TRBJ2-3, with D perhaps matching TRBD1 (6 bases). Trimming took off 5 bases at V and 6 bases at J, with 22 bases between the two ends. In germline, CDR1 is SGDLS, CDR2 YYNGEE. This CDR3 region has 16 residues. The CDR3 protein is CASSQGTGRRPDTQYF. For the CDR3, the DNA is TGTGCCAGCAGTCAGGGAACAGGGCGGCGCCCCGATACGCAGTATTTT.

This clonotype was counted between two and nine times. The chain uses TRBV5-4 and TRBJ2-5, with D tentatively TRBD2 (5 bases). The V gene lost 1 base and the J gene lost 9 bases, with 19 bases spanning the gap. Per germline, CDR1 SGHNT and CDR2 YYREEE (reference sequence). The CDR3 runs 15 residues. The CDR3 coding sequence is TGTGCCAGCAGCTTGAATCCGGACTTAGTTCCAGCCCAGTACTTC. Translating it yields CASSLNPDLVPAQYF. Drawing the rest from reference TRBV5-4 and TRBJ2-5, the complete variable domain is ETGVTQSPTHLIKTRGQQVTLRCSSQSGHNTVSWYQQALGQGPQFIFQYYREEENGRGNFPPRFSGLQFPNYSSELNVNALELDDSALYLCASSLNPDLVPAQYFGPGTRLLVL.

A remark on this clonotype: A read error may account for a junction end that differs from germline. This rearrangement joins TRBV13 to TRBJ2-3; D gene uncertain. The CDR3 runs 13 residues. The germline V gene has CDR1 PRHDT and CDR2 FYEKMQ (reference sequence). The CDR3 loop reads CASSPRSTATQYF. The CDR3 DNA is TGTGCCAGCAGCCCGAGGAGTACAGCTACGCAGTATTTT.

The chain couples TRBV12-3 or TRBV12-4 to TRBJ1-1; a weak D match, TRBD1 (6 bases). V was pared by 6 bases and J by 5 bases, with 16 bases between. The CDR3 consists of 14 residues. The CDR3 here is CASSPGLRGTEAFF. The CDR3 region has the DNA TGTGCCAGCAGCCCGGGACTAAGGGGGACTGAAGCTTTCTTT.

This clonotype was counted between two and nine times. This rearrangement joins TRBV15 to TRBJ2-1; a weak D match, TRBD1 (5 bases). Between the trimmed V and J ends, which lost 0 bases and 5 bases, there was a span of 14 bases. Germline-derived CDR1 and CDR2 are LNHNV and YYDKDF (reference sequence). The CDR3 consists of 16 residues. CDR3 sequence reads: CATSRDKDSSNNEQFF. The CDR3 DNA sequence: TGTGCCACCAGCAGAGATAAAGACAGCAGTAACAATGAGCAGTTCTTC. Full variable domain (missing parts from reference TRBV15 and TRBJ2-1): DAMVIQNPRYQVTQFGKPVTLSCSQTLNHNVMYWYQQKSSQAPKLLFHYYDKDFNNEADTPDNFQSRRPNTSFCFLDIRSPGLGDTAMYLCATSRDKDSSNNEQFFGPGTRLTVL.

The sample holds a few counts of this clonotype. This chain joins TRBV18 and TRBJ2-2; D call uncertain. This CDR3 is built from 17 residues. Per the germline V gene, CDR1 is KGHSH and CDR2 is LQKENI. Trimming stripped 0 bases from V and 4 bases from J, with 15 bases between. The CDR3 spells CASSPPQSGLLTGELFF. The CDR3 DNA reads TGTGCCAGCTCACCACCCCAGTCCGGGCTCCTCACCGGGGAGCTGTTTTTT.

With respect to this clonotype: A much larger clone lies a single base off, so this may be a read error. This chain connects TRBV29-1 to TRBJ2-7; 7 bases align to TRBD1. Germline V lookup: CDR1 SQVTM, CDR2 ANQGSEA. This CDR3 is built from 15 residues. The CDR3 here is CSVVPGSTGSYEQDF. The CDR3 nucleotides are TGCAGCGTTGTCCCTGGGTCGACAGGGAGCTACGAGCAGGACTTC.

As for this clonotype: This may arise from a read error, as a much more abundant clone is one base away. The chain carries TRBV5-1 and TRBJ2-1; 9 bases are a match to TRBD2. From germline, CDR1 is SGHRS and CDR2 YFSETQ. The CDR3 has 15 amino acids. CDR3 nucleotides: TGCGCCAGCAGCCCAGGGACTAGCAGATACAATGAGCGGTTCTTC. Its protein is CASSPGTSRYNERFF. The full variable domain, in which reference TRBV5-1 and TRBJ2-1 provide the parts outside the CDR3, is KAGVTQTPRYLIKTRGQQVTLSCSPISGHRSVSWYQQTPGQGLQFLFEYFSETQRNKGNFPGRFSGRQFSNSRSEMNVSTLELGDSALYLCASSPGTSRYNERFFGPGTRLTVL.